This TCR beta chain is from a study of blood T cell repertoires in COVID-19. Study-level information: COVID-19 samples, acute and convalescent, were from the United States, Italy and Spain.

There are 13 residues in the CDR3. Germline CDR1 reads SGHDN; CDR2 reads FVKESK. V dropped 3 bases and J dropped 11 bases, with 11 bases sitting between them. Authors' analysis steps: It was from reference gene primer amplification that nucleated cell counts were estimated. The table came from immunoSEQ multiplex PCR; TCRdb's copy has only in-frame clones and leaves some out. V and J calls and clone size come straight from that table; D and trimming were deduced from the DNA. The table lists 120,000 or so clones, over 60% of them singletons. This rearrangement joins TRBV14 to TRBJ1-6, with a weak D call TRBD1 (6 bases). The sequencing input was peripheral blood. The TCR was taken from a man aged 40-49 years with active or convalescent COVID-19. Here the CDR3 DNA reads TGTGCCAGCAGCCAGGGGGCTTTGACACCCCTCCACTTT. Translation: CASSQGALTPLHF.